The T cell receptor beta chain described here comes from a study of CD8 T cells in ankylosing spondylitis. Study results and caveats: The study looked at matched synovial fluid samples from ankylosing spondylitis patients. Disease-linked clones were reported to be significantly enriched there. A TCR beta motif of eight highly homologous variants appeared characteristic of ankylosing spondylitis blood. The disease-linked clones had a CD8+ phenotype and low blood frequencies.

Using its own MiXCR run on the 5' RACE reads, TCRdb lists one record per CDR3 protein. The sample consists of about 700,000 distinct CDR3 sequences, about 20% of them appearing once. V was cut by 4 bases and J by 0 bases, with 7 bases left in between. The length of the CDR3 is 13 residues. Germline V CDR1 and CDR2: GTSNPN, SVGIG (reference sequence). This clonotype was observed at least ten times. Its antigen is not known. The TCR sequence derives from a male donor with ankylosing spondylitis. Specimen: blood, either unsorted or a sorted T cell fraction (not recorded which). J is TRBJ1-3 and V is TRBV30; D is undetermined. The chain's CDR3 is CAWTHSSGNTIYF. The CDR3 DNA is TGTGCCTGGACCCACAGCTCTGGAAACACCATATATTTT.